This T cell receptor beta chain derives from a study of T cell responses to AZD1222 COVID-19 vaccine. Overall study: Second doses that came at about 4 or about 12 weeks were put together.

This clone was detected a few times. Its antigen is not identified. The repertoire was sequenced with immunoSEQ multiplex PCR; TCRdb's copy has only in-frame clones and lacks some. The data show around 170,000 clones, roughly 91% seen once. Whole-study findings and limits: At baseline, just 5 or 6 AZD1222 recipients tested seropositive. Targeting of unmutated variant regions was reportedly seen in nearly half of spike-specific TCRs. There were repertoire samples only from the period after the peak T cell response.

The specimen comprised peripheral blood, sampled on day 0 of AZD1222 vaccination. The sequence was collected from an adult in good health.

The CDR3 sequence is CASSDRAENNSPLHF. The CDR3 DNA reads TGTGCCAGCAGTGATAGGGCAGAAAATAATTCACCCCTCCACTTT. The J gene is TRBJ1-6, the V gene TRBV6-1; D gene ambiguous. The CDR3 loop spans 15 amino acids. Germline loops: CDR1 MNHNS, CDR2 SASEGT. With 3 bases removed from V and 5 bases from J, the gap between germline ends came to 11 bases.